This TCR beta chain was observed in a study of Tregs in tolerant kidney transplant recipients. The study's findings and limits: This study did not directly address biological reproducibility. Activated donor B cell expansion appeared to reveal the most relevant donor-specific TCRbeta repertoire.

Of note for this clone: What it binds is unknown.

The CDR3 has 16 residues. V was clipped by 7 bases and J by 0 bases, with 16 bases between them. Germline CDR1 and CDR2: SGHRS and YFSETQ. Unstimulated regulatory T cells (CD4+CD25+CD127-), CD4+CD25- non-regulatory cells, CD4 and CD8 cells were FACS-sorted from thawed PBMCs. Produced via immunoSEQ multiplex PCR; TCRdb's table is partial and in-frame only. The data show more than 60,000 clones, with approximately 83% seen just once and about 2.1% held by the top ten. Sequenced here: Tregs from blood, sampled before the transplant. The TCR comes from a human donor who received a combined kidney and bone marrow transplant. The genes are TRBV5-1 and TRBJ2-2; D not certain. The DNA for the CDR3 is TGCGCCAGCTTTGCTTATAGTCCGTCGAACACCGGGGAGCTGTTTTTT. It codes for CASFAYSPSNTGELFF.